This TCR beta chain was sequenced for a study of blood T cell repertoires in COVID-19 (dated by TCRdb to the early 2020s). For the wider study: Collaborator samples came from the United States, Italy and Spain and covered acute and convalescent phases of COVID-19. Where HLA class I and class II types were available, the types were taken from metadata supplied by the sample provider, not from assay-based typing. Deeply sampled blood TCRbeta repertoires from subjects exposed to, actively infected with, or recovered from COVID-19 were included in the dataset. The prospective study material was composed of cDNA or gDNA derived from T cells, B-cell-depleted T cells, or PBMCs. Sample metadata almost always included a de-identified subject ID, COVID-19 status, age in years and sex. The repertoires were made available in a free public database intended to serve as a resource for research on the immune response to SARS-CoV-2. The samples were drawn from the first 160 participants of the ongoing ImmuneRACE study and from 1,200 or so subjects provided by 6 global collaborators.

Reading from cysteine to phenylalanine, the CDR3 counts 15 amino acids. Solely the CDR3 DNA is kept, with 45 bases framed from the first base. CDR1 LGHDT and CDR2 YNNKEL are derived from the germline V gene (reference sequence). V lost 5 bases and J lost 8 bases, and the count of bases not matched to a germline gene is 8. TCRbeta CDR3 regions were amplified from genomic DNA by means of the immunoSEQ Assay, a bias-controlled multiplex PCR. From the authors' description of their analysis: Within the assay, amplification of reference gene primers was used to estimate how many nucleated cells each sample contained. Sequence reads were collapsed and filtered to measure the absolute abundance of every unique TCRbeta CDR3 rearrangement. Productive Simpson clonality was computed per sample as the square root of Simpson's diversity index over productive rearrangements. The table was pulled from immuneACCESS by TCRdb, which kept in-frame rearrangements only. Such tables lose some clones; where checked, under half of the loss comes from unresolved V genes, and the rest has no known cause. V, J and clone size were drawn from that table, and D and trimming were deduced from the DNA. This sample comprises a few hundred thousand clones, 80% to 90% of them detected only once. The biggest ten clones account for 0.7% to 1% of the sample.

One collaborating source in Seattle enrolled patients while the patients were actively infected and followed the patients over time throughout the course of disease. Each collaborating institution followed its own protocols to collect whole blood in K2EDTA tubes. For TCRbeta analysis, collaborators shipped samples in one of three forms: frozen whole blood, isolated PBMCs, or DNA extracted from either of those sample types. Points on this clone: Its antigen has not been determined. No quality values exist for individual bases; no much larger clone is one base distant.

Summary of the overall study and its limitations: How much clinical and demographic metadata was included differed by source and by participant, and the metadata was provided uncurated.

The chain links TRBV3-1 (or the pseudogene TRBV3-2) with TRBJ1-4; 10 bases in the middle match TRBD1. Sequencing was carried out using peripheral blood. The sequence derives from a young man with COVID-19, enrolled during active disease. CDR3 sequence: CASSRTGGGGEKLFF. The DNA sequence reads TGTGCCAGCAGCAGGACAGGGGGAGGAGGAGAAAAACTGTTTTTT.